Below are 14 T cell receptor beta chains sequenced from a single sample in a study of shared clonotypes between healthy human individuals. Assay: immunoSEQ multiplex PCR; the TCRdb copy retains only in-frame clones and omits some. The table has roughly 2.1 million clones, just over 90% seen once. Terminally differentiated effector memory CD45RA+ cells were excluded by CCR7 positive selection of CD45RO-negative cells. Sequencing was carried out using naive CD8+ T cells from PBMCs. The receptor source for this set is a young man in good health. Some clones in this sample may be carry-over from other donors' samples.

The V gene is TRBV14, the J gene TRBJ2-1, with D perhaps TRBD1 or TRBD2 (5 bases each). The CDR3 spans 14 residues. The V gene's germline CDR1 is SGHDN and CDR2 FVKESK. Trimming stripped 1 base from V and 7 bases from J, with 11 bases between. CDR3 amino acids: CASSQGTGLNEQFF. The DNA of the CDR3 is TGTGCCAGCAGCCAAGGTACGGGGCTGAATGAGCAGTTCTTC.

This clone was seen repeatedly, ten times or more. The J gene is TRBJ2-7, the V gene TRBV11-2; the D is unclear. Germline loops: CDR1 SGHAT, CDR2 FQNNGV. V dropped 1 base and J dropped 5 bases, with 6 bases sitting between them. This CDR3 contains 12 residues. CDR3 sequence (DNA): TGTGCCAGCAGCTTAGGCCCTGACGAGCAGTACTTC. Protein: CASSLGPDEQYF.

The CDR3 bases are TGCAGCGTTGAATGGACCGGGGAGCTGTTTTTT. Translated: CSVEWTGELFF. The chain has TRBV29-1 and TRBJ2-2, with D unclear. The CDR3 consists of 11 residues. V was clipped by 2 bases and J by 5 bases, with 3 bases between them. Germline V gene sequence: CDR1 SQVTM, CDR2 ANQGSEA.

The chain joins TRBV7-6 to TRBJ2-3; maybe TRBD2 (5 bases). The ends were cut back, 2 bases at V and 11 bases at J, with 26 bases in the middle. CDR3 size: 17 residues. CDR1 is SGHVS, CDR2 FNYEAQ, per germline. The CDR3 nucleotides are TGTGCCAGCAGCTTAACCGAGGAAGCAAGCGCGAACCGGGGGCAGTATTTT. Its protein is CASSLTEEASANRGQYF.

CDR3: CASSLRAEGRANYGYTF. The CDR3 DNA sequence: TGCGCCAGCAGCTTGAGGGCTGAAGGGAGAGCTAACTATGGCTACACCTTC. The rearrangement uses TRBV5-1 and TRBJ1-2, with no clear D. V lost 1 base to trimming and J lost 0 bases, with 16 bases between them. The germline V gene has CDR1 SGHRS and CDR2 YFSETQ. CDR3 length equals 17 residues.

In DNA, the CDR3 is TGTGCCAGCAAAGGGACGGCCTACAATGAGCAGTTCTTC. Its protein is CASKGTAYNEQFF. The chain uses TRBV11-2 and TRBJ2-1; D tentatively fits TRBD1 or TRBD2 (5 bases each). Germline CDR1 is SGHAT and CDR2 is FQNNGV. CDR3 length equals 13 residues. V was shortened by 7 bases and J by 2 bases, with 9 bases between the two germline ends.

This sequence joins TRBV18 and TRBJ2-4; D ambiguous. V was clipped by 0 bases and J by 3 bases, with 12 bases between them. The CDR3 totals 16 residues. Germline CDR1 reads KGHSH; CDR2 reads LQKENI. Written as DNA, the CDR3 is TGTGCCAGCTCACCACCCGCTAATGACCTCAAAAACATTCAGTACTTC. It codes for CASSPPANDLKNIQYF.

Comments on this clone: Different DNA sequences within this sample yield the same CDR3. The gene calls are TRBV19 and TRBJ2-7, with a weak D call TRBD1 (5 bases). CDR1 is LNHDA and CDR2 is SQIVND in the germline V gene (reference sequence). This CDR3 has 13 residues. Trimming left V 2 bases short and J 4 bases short, with 9 bases between. The CDR3 is CASSIFQGYEQYF. The CDR3 bases are TGTGCCAGTAGTATATTTCAGGGTTACGAGCAGTACTTC.

V and J are TRBV5-5 and TRBJ2-5, with TRBD2 matching 8 bases. After removal of 4 bases from V and 0 bases from J, the junction contained 8 bases not matched to a gene. This CDR3 has 16 residues. Germline-derived CDR1 and CDR2 are SGHKS and YYEKEE (reference sequence). DNA of the CDR3: TGTGCCAGCAGCCACTGGACTAGCTCCTACCAAGAGACCCAGTACTTC. Translated: CASSHWTSSYQETQYF.

This chain links TRBV7-2 with TRBJ2-7; 8 nucleotides line up with TRBD2. The CDR3 is 18 residues long. Unmatched junction bases numbered 14, after V lost 1 base and J lost 3 bases. Looked up from germline, CDR1 is SGHTA and CDR2 is FQGNSA. CDR3 residues: CASSLELRGTSGDYEQYF. The CDR3 DNA sequence: TGTGCCAGCAGCTTAGAATTGCGAGGGACTAGTGGGGACTACGAGCAGTACTTC.

This chain's CDR3 is CASSPLRTGLQYF. Written as DNA, the CDR3 is TGTGCCAGCAGCCCCCTCCGGACAGGCTTACAGTATTTT. The chain joins TRBV7-9 to TRBJ2-3, with 7 positions matching TRBD1. Germline CDR1 reads SEHNR; CDR2 reads FQNEAQ (reference sequence). After removal of 5 bases from V and 12 bases from J, the junction contained 11 bases not matched to a gene. CDR3 length: 13 residues. The full variable domain, rest sourced from reference TRBV7-9 and TRBJ2-3, is DTGVSQNPRHKITKRGQNVTFRCDPISEHNRLYWYRQTLGQGPEFLTYFQNEAQLEKSRLLSDRFSAERPKGSFSTLEIQRTEQGDSAMYLCASSPLRTGLQYFGPGTRLTVL.

As to this clone: This specimen includes other DNA sequences encoding the same CDR3. The chain combines TRBV10-3 with TRBJ1-1; 8 bases map to TRBD1. The J segment lost 1 base and the V segment lost 4 bases, leaving 2 bases of the junction unmatched. The CDR3 is 14 residues long. Germline V lookup: CDR1 ENHRY, CDR2 SYGVKD. The CDR3 DNA reads TGTGCCATCAGTGGGACAGGGCGGAACACTGAAGCTTTCTTT. Its protein product is CAISGTGRNTEAFF.

The chain joins TRBV7-9 to TRBJ2-5, with 9 nucleotides matching TRBD2. Matching the DNA end better, TRBJ2-7 makes the J call doubtful. The CDR3 loop spans 16 amino acids. CDR1 and CDR2 (germline): SEHNR, FQNEAQ (reference sequence). Here the CDR3 reads CASSLFSGGLSYEQYF. The CDR3 DNA reads TGTGCCAGCAGCCTCTTTAGCGGGGGACTCTCCTACGAGCAGTACTTC.

This clone was recorded only once. The chain employs TRBV4-3 and TRBJ1-2, with TRBD1 matching over 9 bases. V was clipped by 1 base and J by 6 bases; unmatched bases: 15. Germline-derived CDR1 and CDR2 are LGHNA and YSLEER. CDR3 size: 18 residues. The CDR3 nucleotides are TGCGCCAGCAGCCAAGGAGCGACAGGGGGTGCGACGCTCGATGGCTACACCTTC. Translated, it gives CASSQGATGGATLDGYTF.